The 30 T cell receptor beta chains below come from one sample, sequenced in a study of blood T cells in healthy people across ages (dated by TCRdb to 2015 to 2017). Receptors were amplified or captured by 5' RACE. Sequencing relied on an Illumina HiSeq 2500. A second roughly 7 to 12 cycle PCR used a sample-barcoded 5' primer and a J-beta primer mix. TCRdb reprocessing: public reads trimmed at Q25 with fastp, clones called with MiXCR, in-frame beta chains kept. For every CDR3 protein sequence, its rows merge into one entry that carries the most common genes and DNA. Across this sample there are hundreds of thousands of distinct CDR3 sequences, with around three fifths seen only once. About 26% of the sample lies in the top ten. Specimen: blood. The receptors stem from a man in his forties in good health.

A few counts support this clonotype. This chain links TRBV7-2 with TRBJ2-3; a weak D match, TRBD1 (5 bases). The CDR3 is 14 residues long. Germline CDR1 is SGHTA and CDR2 is FQGNSA. Trimming took 8 bases from V and 2 from J, leaving 14 bases between them. For the CDR3, the DNA is TGTGCCAGCCTCTGGGGCGCAACCACAGATACGCAGTATTTT. The encoded protein is CASLWGATTDTQYF.

The chain couples TRBV6-6 to TRBJ1-2; D gene uncertain. Between the trimmed V and J ends, which lost 10 bases and 0 bases, there was a span of 12 bases. The CDR3 loop spans 13 amino acids. Germline V gives CDR1 MNHNY, CDR2 SVGAGI (reference sequence). The CDR3 DNA reads TGTGCCAACATGTTAGCGTCTAACTATGGCTACACCTTC. It yields the protein CANMLASNYGYTF.

The chain links TRBV20-1 to TRBJ2-1; D possibly corresponds to TRBD2 (6 bases). Germline loops: CDR1 DFQATT, CDR2 SNEGSKA (reference sequence). Trimming removed 0 bases from V and 7 bases from J, with 19 bases in between. CDR3 length: 16 residues. DNA of the CDR3: TGCAGTGCTAGAGATCTGATCGGGGGAACATTGAATGAGCAGTTCTTC. Translation: CSARDLIGGTLNEQFF.

This clonotype was counted ten times or more. V gene TRBV20-1 combines with J gene TRBJ1-6; 9 bases are a match to TRBD1. The CDR3 has 15 residues. The germline V gene has CDR1 DFQATT and CDR2 SNEGSKA (reference sequence). V lost 3 bases, J lost 8 bases, and 8 bases stayed unmatched. CDR3 region: CSASSTRQGDSPLHF. The DNA for the CDR3 is TGCAGTGCTAGCTCAACCCGACAGGGGGATTCACCCCTCCACTTT.

The chain carries TRBV20-1 and TRBJ2-3, with a weak D call TRBD1 (7 bases). The CDR3 length is 15 residues. Germline CDR1 reads DFQATT; CDR2 reads SNEGSKA (reference sequence). Trimming shortened V by 0 bases and J by 2 bases, and 12 bases separated the two germline ends. The CDR3 nucleotides read TGCAGTGCTAGAGATGGCAGGGGGGACACAGATACGCAGTATTTT. Its translation: CSARDGRGDTDTQYF.

As to this clonotype: A much larger clone is a single base away; this may be a read error. This chain links TRBV20-1 with TRBJ2-7, with a tentative D call TRBD1 (5 bases). Germline CDR1 is DFQATT and CDR2 is SNEGSKA (reference sequence). This CDR3 is built from 13 residues. V was cut by 6 bases and J by 2 bases, with 14 bases left in between. The CDR3 coding sequence is TGCAGTGCGTGGGGCCTCAGGGCCTACGAGCAGTACTTC. Encoded protein: CSAWGLRAYEQYF.

The V gene is TRBV7-2, the J gene TRBJ2-2; D gene uncertain. Germline V gene sequence: CDR1 SGHTA, CDR2 FQGNSA. This CDR3 has 15 amino acids. V shed 2 bases and J shed 1 base, with 8 bases lying between them. The CDR3 sequence: CASSLNGLNTGELFF. The CDR3 DNA sequence: TGTGCCAGCAGCTTAAATGGGTTGAACACCGGGGAGCTGTTTTTT. The entire variable domain, with the rest obtained from reference TRBV7-2 and TRBJ2-2, is as follows: GAGVSQSPSNKVTEKGKDVELRCDPISGHTALYWYRQSLGQGLEFLIYFQGNSAPDKSGLPSDRFSAERTGGSVSTLTIQRTQQEDSAVYLCASSLNGLNTGELFFGEGSRLTVL.

The rearrangement uses TRBV29-1 and TRBJ1-4; D gene unclear. Germline values: CDR1 SQVTM, CDR2 ANQGSEA. The CDR3 spans 14 residues. V lost 5 bases and J lost 0, with 10 bases in between. DNA of the CDR3: TGCAGCGTTACCCCAGGAGCAACTAATGAAAAACTGTTTTTT. It codes for CSVTPGATNEKLFF.

V is TRBV7-9 and J is TRBJ2-7; TRBD2 aligns across 9 bases. Near its end, the DNA agrees better with TRBJ2-5, so the J call may be wrong. The CDR3 totals 16 residues. Germline V CDR1 and CDR2: SEHNR, FQNEAQ (reference sequence). The CDR3 nucleotides are TGTGCCAGCGGACTAGCGAGAACAGGAGGTCACGAGACCCAGTACTTC. Translated, it gives CASGLARTGGHETQYF.

The V gene is TRBV29-1, the J gene TRBJ1-2; the match to TRBD1 covers 12 bases. This CDR3 has 16 residues. V lost 3 bases to trimming and J lost 4 bases; unmatched junction nucleotides: 9. Germline V gene sequence: CDR1 SQVTM, CDR2 ANQGSEA. The CDR3 DNA reads TGCAGCGTTGATTTAGGGACAGGGGGCTACGGCTATGGCTACACCTTC. Translated: CSVDLGTGGYGYGYTF. The complete variable domain, with remaining parts taken from reference TRBV29-1 and TRBJ1-2, reads SAVISQKPSRDICQRGTSLTIQCQVDSQVTMMFWYRQQPGQSLTLIATANQGSEATYESGFVIDKFPISRPNLTFSTLTVSNMSPEDSSIYLCSVDLGTGGYGYGYTFGSGTRLTVV.

The genes are TRBV28 and TRBJ2-4; TRBD2 is a possible D gene (6 bases). From germline, CDR1 is MDHEN and CDR2 SYDVKM. This CDR3 spans 17 amino acids. Deletions cut 4 bases from V and 6 bases from J, with 22 bases between. The DNA of the CDR3 is TGTGCCAGCAGTTCTTATCGGGACCCATGGCGGGGAAACATTCAGTACTTC. This gives the protein CASSSYRDPWRGNIQYF.

This chain uses TRBV20-1 with TRBJ2-2, with D possibly matching TRBD1 (6 bases). The germline V gene has CDR1 DFQATT and CDR2 SNEGSKA (reference sequence). V lost 7 bases, J lost 1 base, and 13 bases lay in between. The CDR3 has 14 amino acids. CDR3 nucleotides: TGCAGTGTTCGGGACACTTGGAACACCGGGGAGCTGTTTTTT. Amino acid sequence: CSVRDTWNTGELFF.

The V and J genes are TRBV24-1 and TRBJ2-5, with 9 positions matching TRBD1. The trim removed 4 bases at V and 2 bases at J, leaving 4 bases unmatched. The CDR3 consists of 15 residues. CDR1 and CDR2 (germline): KGHDR, SFDVKD. This CDR3 is CATSEGQGLQETQYF. The CDR3, as DNA: TGTGCCACCAGTGAGGGACAGGGACTTCAAGAGACCCAGTACTTC.

This clonotype was counted between two and nine times. The chain carries TRBV7-9 and TRBJ2-5; D is undetermined. The germline CDR1 and CDR2 sequences are SEHNR and FQNEAQ (reference sequence). CDR3 size: 12 residues. V was shortened by 4 bases and J by 7 bases, with 10 bases between the two germline ends. The DNA of the CDR3 is TGTGCCAGCAGCTCCACGGTGGCGACCCAGTACTTC. Protein sequence: CASSSTVATQYF.

In DNA, the CDR3 is TGTGCCAGCAGCCGCAACAAATGGACAGGTGGGCTCAATGAGAACTACTTC. It specifies CASSRNKWTGGLNENYF. The chain links TRBV3-1 to TRBJ2-7; 7 bases match TRBD1. Germline lookup yields CDR1 LGHDT and CDR2 YNNKEL (reference sequence). This CDR3 comprises 17 residues. The trim removed 4 bases at V and 13 bases at J, leaving 25 bases unmatched.

A word on this clonotype: The junction differs from germline at one of its ends, possibly a read error. The chain has TRBV24-1 and TRBJ2-2; no reliable D call. Germline V gives CDR1 KGHDR, CDR2 SFDVKD. The CDR3 totals 17 residues. CDR3 nucleotide sequence: TGCGCCACCAGTGATTTAGGGCGGAACCTGAACACCGGGGAGCTGTTTTTT. Protein sequence: CATSDLGRNLNTGELFF.

V is TRBV27 and J is TRBJ2-5; 12 positions match TRBD2. J lost 5 bases, V lost 6 bases, and 7 bases had no gene match. The germline V gene has CDR1 MNHEY and CDR2 SMNVEV (reference sequence). This CDR3 has 15 amino acids. As DNA, the CDR3 is TGTGCCAGCAGCCGACTAGCGGGGGCCCAGGAGACCCAGTACTTC. Encoded protein: CASSRLAGAQETQYF.

The chain couples TRBV29-1 to TRBJ2-1; weak D call: TRBD2 (6 bases). The CDR3 is 14 amino acids. Trimming removed 1 base from V and 6 bases from J, with 13 bases in between. Germline V gene lookup returns CDR1 SQVTM and CDR2 ANQGSEA. CDR3 DNA sequence: TGCAGCGTTGAAGCGCGGCTAGCGATCAATGAGCAGTTCTTC. It translates to CSVEARLAINEQFF.

This clonotype was observed a few times. The genes are TRBV7-2 and TRBJ2-5; D gene uncertain. The tail of the sequence fits TRBJ2-7 better, so the J call may be wrong. The CDR3 is made up of 15 amino acids. CDR1 SGHTA and CDR2 FQGNSA come from the germline V gene. The CDR3 reads CASSFIVGTTYEQYF. The CDR3 DNA reads TGTGCCAGCAGCTTTATAGTGGGCACGACATACGAGCAGTACTTC.

This clonotype was observed at least ten times. A much more abundant neighbour one base away suggests this may be a read error. The chain links TRBV12-3 or TRBV12-4 to TRBJ2-5, with 7 bases aligning to TRBD2. J gave up 3 bases and V 4 bases, and 2 bases lay outside the gene matches. The CDR3 runs to 13 residues. CDR3 region: CASSCGTKETQYF. CDR3 DNA sequence: TGTGCCAGCAGTTGCGGGACTAAAGAGACCCAGTACTTC.

This clonotype was counted a few times. The V call is TRBV7-8, the J call TRBJ2-1, with 9 bases lining up with TRBD1. The V segment lost 4 bases and the J segment 8 bases; nucleotides outside the gene matches: 3. From germline, CDR1 is SGHVS and CDR2 FQNEAQ. The CDR3 is made up of 13 amino acids. In nucleotides, the CDR3 is TGTGCCAGCAGCTCCGGGGACAGGGATGAGCAGTTCTTC. Translation: CASSSGDRDEQFF.

The genes are TRBV6-2 or TRBV6-3 and TRBJ2-3, with D perhaps matching TRBD2 (5 bases). CDR3 length: 18 amino acids. V lost 5 bases and J 9 bases, leaving 30 bases between the germline ends. CDR1 and CDR2 from the germline V gene are MNHEY and SVGEGT. The CDR3 here is CASSRRGWASLIVETQYF. The CDR3, as DNA: TGTGCCAGCAGTCGCCGGGGATGGGCTAGCCTGATTGTAGAGACGCAGTATTTT.

The chain carries TRBV27 and TRBJ2-2, with D unresolved. Per germline, CDR1 MNHEY and CDR2 SMNVEV (reference sequence). The CDR3 is made up of 14 amino acids. V was pared by 2 bases and J by 5 bases, with 9 bases between. The CDR3, as DNA: TGTGCCAGCAGTTTAAAGCGCCGGACCGGGGAGCTGTTTTTT. Amino acid sequence: CASSLKRRTGELFF.

Remarks on this clonotype: Germline and junction disagree at one end, which may indicate a read error. DNA of the CDR3: TGTGCCAGCAGCTTGAGTAGCAGGACATTCGATGAGCAGTTCTTC. The encoded protein is CASSLSSRTFDEQFF. V is TRBV5-3 and J is TRBJ2-1, with D maybe TRBD1 (5 bases). TRBV5-3 is designated an ORF whose function remains uncertain. The length of the CDR3 is 15 residues.

As to this clonotype: Relative to the germline gene, one junction end is altered; a read error may explain this. The chain uses TRBV5-1 and TRBJ2-3; 7 bases fit TRBD1. Germline V gene lookup returns CDR1 SGHRS and CDR2 YFSETQ. The CDR3 consists of 16 residues. DNA of the CDR3: TGTGCCAGCAGACCTCGCGGTCGACAGGGCTCAGGTACGCAGTATTTT. Its protein product is CASRPRGRQGSGTQYF.

This clonotype has a single count. The gene calls are TRBV28 and TRBJ2-5, with 9 positions matching TRBD2. The J call may be faulty, since TRBJ2-7 better matches the DNA end. Per germline, CDR1 MDHEN and CDR2 SYDVKM. This CDR3 has 14 residues. CDR3 sequence: CAATAGGPLLEQYF. DNA for the CDR3: TGTGCCGCGACCGCGGGAGGGCCTTTACTCGAGCAGTACTTC.

The gene calls are TRBV29-1 and TRBJ2-3; maybe TRBD2 (5 bases). CDR1 and CDR2 (germline): SQVTM, ANQGSEA. The CDR3 has 12 residues. Trimming pared 5 bases from V and 0 bases from J, leaving 6 bases between. CDR3 amino acids: CSVRGSTDTQYF. The CDR3 bases are TGCAGCGTTAGAGGGAGCACAGATACGCAGTATTTT.

The rearrangement joins TRBV20-1 to TRBJ1-5; 10 bases are a match to TRBD1. The CDR3 is 15 amino acids. Germline CDR1 reads DFQATT; CDR2 reads SNEGSKA (reference sequence). With 0 bases clipped from V and 1 base from J, the junction kept 0 bases outside the gene matches. The CDR3 nucleotides are TGCAGTGCTAGAGAGGACAGGGGGAGCAATCAGCCCCAGCATTTT. It encodes CSAREDRGSNQPQHF.

The chain recombines TRBV2 with TRBJ2-5; 11 bases match TRBD2. V shed 7 bases and J 4 bases; nucleotides not matched to a gene: 5. Germline V gives CDR1 SNHLY, CDR2 FYNNEI. The CDR3 is 14 amino acids. This CDR3 is CASTVGLAGETQYF. The CDR3 DNA follows: TGTGCCAGCACGGTCGGACTAGCGGGAGAGACCCAGTACTTC.

CDR3 sequence: CATGPWGETQYF. The CDR3, as DNA: TGTGCCACAGGGCCTTGGGGGGAGACCCAGTACTTC. This sequence joins TRBV19 and TRBJ2-5; perhaps D is TRBD1 or TRBD2 (5 bases each). V was pared by 10 bases and J by 5 bases, with 14 bases between. CDR3 length: 12 residues. The germline gives CDR1 LNHDA, CDR2 SQIVND (reference sequence).